A single sample is the source of the 30 T cell receptor beta chains below, sequenced in a study of metastatic and nonmetastatic thyroid tumors. No patient had received any treatment before thyroid surgery. MiXCR reprocessed the PCR reads for TCRdb. The top ten clones hold around 13% of a sample with roughly 70,000 clones, 18% of them seen once. Input material: blood. These receptors were obtained from a female donor with papillary thyroid cancer or a benign thyroid nodule (not recorded which). Some clones in this sample may be carry-over from other donors' samples.

This clone was seen ten or more times. This sequence joins TRBV6-1 and TRBJ1-1; D gene ambiguous. This CDR3 region has 16 residues. V was trimmed by 0 bases and J by 4 bases, leaving 15 bases between them. Germline assignment: CDR1 MNHNS and CDR2 SASEGT. In DNA, the CDR3 is TGTGCCAGCAGTGAAGCCAGGACGGCGCGGGGCACTGAAGCTTTCTTT. Protein: CASSEARTARGTEAFF.

This clone has ten or more counts. This chain connects TRBV5-1 to TRBJ2-1; perhaps D is TRBD1 or TRBD2 (5 bases each). Trimming pared 4 bases from V and 4 bases from J, leaving 12 bases between. This CDR3 contains 14 residues. The germline CDR1 and CDR2 sequences are SGHRS and YFSETQ. The CDR3 nucleotides are TGCGCCAGCAGCCGGGACGGATATTACAATGAGCAGTTCTTC. This gives the protein CASSRDGYYNEQFF.

The rearrangement links TRBV6-2 or TRBV6-3 to TRBJ2-6; 7 bases map to TRBD1. J lost 0 bases, V lost 2 bases, and 10 bases had no gene match. The V gene's germline CDR1 is MNHEY and CDR2 SVGEGT. The CDR3 extends over 19 amino acids. The CDR3 protein is CASSYRAGTARSGANVLTF. The CDR3 DNA reads as TGTGCCAGCAGTTACCGGGCCGGGACAGCGCGCTCTGGGGCCAACGTCCTGACTTTC.

In its sample, this clone was seen a few times. J is TRBJ1-6 and V is TRBV2, with a possible D match to TRBD1 (5 bases). The length of the CDR3 is 13 residues. The V end lost 6 bases, the J end lost 6 bases, and 9 bases lay between the germline ends. The germline CDR1 and CDR2 sequences are SNHLY and FYNNEI. This CDR3 is CASRGEFNSPLHF. CDR3 coding DNA: TGTGCCAGCAGAGGGGAGTTTAATTCACCCCTCCACTTT.

This chain links TRBV10-3 with TRBJ2-1, with 10 bases fitting TRBD2. Looked up from germline, CDR1 is ENHRY and CDR2 is SYGVKD. Losses at the gene ends were 4 bases for V and 5 bases for J; bases not matched to a gene: 5. This CDR3 is 15 amino acids long. The CDR3 is CAISVGTSVNNEQFF. The CDR3 region has the DNA TGTGCCATCAGTGTCGGGACTAGCGTAAACAATGAGCAGTTCTTC.

At least ten counts were recorded for this clone. CDR3 region: CSASRTSGGDEQFF. CDR3 sequence (DNA): TGCAGTGCCAGCAGAACTAGCGGGGGGGATGAGCAGTTCTTC. V usage is TRBV20-1 and J usage is TRBJ2-1; 13 bases line up with TRBD2. The germline V gene has CDR1 DFQATT and CDR2 SNEGSKA (reference sequence). The trim removed 6 bases at V and 8 bases at J, leaving 7 bases unmatched. This CDR3 spans 14 amino acids.

In its sample, this clone was seen a few times. V and J are TRBV12-3 or TRBV12-4 and TRBJ1-1; maybe TRBD1 (6 bases). V was shortened by 6 bases and J by 4 bases, with 18 bases between the two germline ends. This CDR3 region has 15 residues. The DNA for the CDR3 is TGTGCCAGCAGCAAACGGGGGCCACCCTTCACTGAAGCTTTCTTT. This encodes CASSKRGPPFTEAFF.

This clone was seen repeatedly, ten times or more. This chain joins TRBV29-1 and TRBJ1-4; 7 bases map to TRBD1. This CDR3 spans 13 amino acids. V trimming: 5 bases; J trimming: 7 bases; junction bases outside the gene matches: 7. Germline-derived CDR1 and CDR2 are SQVTM and ANQGSEA. The CDR3 DNA reads TGCAGCGTTCGCAGGGGGAATCGTGAAAAACTGTTTTTT. Translating gives CSVRRGNREKLFF.

The chain employs TRBV6-5 and TRBJ1-1; D is ambiguous. Per germline, CDR1 MNHEY and CDR2 SVGAGI. Trimming took 2 bases from V and 1 from J, leaving 8 bases between them. The CDR3 spans 14 residues. The CDR3 DNA follows: TGTGCCAGCAGTTACGGTAACAAGAACACTGAAGCTTTCTTT. This encodes CASSYGNKNTEAFF.

As concerns this clone: A much larger clone sits a single nucleotide away, making a read error possible. The genes are TRBV11-1 and TRBJ2-2; 14 bases match TRBD2. The junction had 5 bases not matched to a gene; V was cut back by 5 bases and J by 0 bases. The germline V gene encodes CDR1 SGHAT and CDR2 FQDESV (reference sequence). The CDR3 consists of 18 residues. The CDR3 DNA reads TGTGCCAGCAGCCTAGGGACTAGCGGGAGAGCGAACACCGGGGAGCTGTTTTTT. Translated, it gives CASSLGTSGRANTGELFF. Complete variable domain (other parts from reference TRBV11-1 and TRBJ2-2): EAEVAQSPRYKITEKSQAVAFWCDPISGHATLYWYRQILGQGPELLVQFQDESVVDDSQLPKDRFSAERLKGVDSTLKIQPAELGDSAMYLCASSLGTSGRANTGELFFGEGSRLTVL.

V and J are TRBV3-1 and TRBJ2-2, with 8 nucleotides matching TRBD2. Germline V gene sequence: CDR1 LGHDT, CDR2 YNNKEL (reference sequence). J gave up 10 bases and V 2 bases, and 12 bases lay outside the gene matches. This CDR3 spans 16 amino acids. CDR3 nucleotides: TGTGCCAGCAGCCAACACGGGAGGGCGGGCACCTTGGAGCTGTTTTTT. This gives the protein CASSQHGRAGTLELFF.

This clone was seen many times. The rearrangement uses TRBV27 and TRBJ2-6; D is undetermined. The CDR3 sequence is 14 residues long. The ends were cut back, 7 bases at V and 2 bases at J, with 9 bases in the middle. Germline CDR1 MNHEY, CDR2 SMNVEV (reference sequence). CDR3 sequence: CASTPIAGANVLTF. The CDR3 DNA follows: TGTGCCAGCACCCCCATAGCTGGGGCCAACGTCCTGACTTTC.

The chain joins TRBV28 to TRBJ1-6, with a tentative D call TRBD1 (6 bases). The germline V gene has CDR1 MDHEN and CDR2 SYDVKM. V shed 3 bases and J shed 10 bases, with 19 bases lying between them. The CDR3 is made up of 16 amino acids. The CDR3 DNA sequence: TGTGCCAGCAGTTTGGGGGGCCGGGGGGGCCGATCACCCCTCCACTTT. This gives the protein CASSLGGRGGRSPLHF.

This clone was seen at least ten times. The genes are TRBV27 and TRBJ1-4; 10 nucleotides agree with TRBD1. With 4 bases clipped from V and 7 bases from J, the junction kept 9 bases outside the gene matches. Germline loops: CDR1 MNHEY, CDR2 SMNVEV (reference sequence). The CDR3 spans 16 residues. The CDR3 reads CASSSWGQGIGEKLFF. The CDR3 DNA is TGTGCCAGCAGTTCTTGGGGACAGGGGATCGGTGAAAAACTGTTTTTT.

About this clone itself: This may stem from a read error, because a much larger clone lies one nucleotide away. J is TRBJ2-3 and V is TRBV4-2, with unresolved D. The CDR3 length is 14 residues. The germline V gene has CDR1 LGHNA and CDR2 YNFKEQ. V dropped 1 base and J dropped 1 base, with 6 bases sitting between them. DNA for the CDR3: TGTGCCAGCAGCCAAGTTCTTGGCACAGATACGCAGTATTTT. As protein: CASSQVLGTDTQYF.

The chain joins TRBV6-2 or TRBV6-3 to TRBJ1-6; no clear D. Germline V CDR1 and CDR2: MNHEY, SVGEGT. This CDR3 spans 19 amino acids. The ends were cut back, 1 base at V and 7 bases at J, with 23 bases in the middle. The DNA of the CDR3 is TGTGCCAGCAGTTACTGGGCGCCGGTATCAGGTTGGGTGAATTCACCCCTCCACTTT. Translated: CASSYWAPVSGWVNSPLHF.

This clone was recorded a few times. The rearrangement uses TRBV6-1 and TRBJ2-2; D unclear. V lost 6 bases, J lost 6 bases, and 17 bases lay in between. CDR1 is MNHNS, CDR2 SASEGT, per germline. CDR3 length: 15 amino acids. The CDR3 sequence is CASRKPPRYPGELFF. DNA for the CDR3: TGTGCCAGCAGGAAGCCCCCCAGGTACCCCGGGGAGCTGTTTTTT.

The rearrangement links TRBV7-2 to TRBJ1-1; D unclear. The CDR3 is 13 amino acids. Trimming took off 4 bases at V and 0 bases at J, with 6 bases between the two ends. Per germline, CDR1 SGHTA and CDR2 FQGNSA. DNA of the CDR3: TGTGCCAGCAGCTCCTATTTGAACACTGAAGCTTTCTTT. Its translation is CASSSYLNTEAFF.

This clone has a count of ten or more. Written as DNA, the CDR3 is TGCGCCAGCAGCCAAGAGGTACAGGTGGGCCTCAATGAGCAGTTCTTC. Encoded protein: CASSQEVQVGLNEQFF. The chain recombines TRBV4-1 with TRBJ2-1; perhaps TRBD1 as D (5 bases). Trimming removed 0 bases at V and 6 bases at J, with 15 bases between. The CDR3 length is 16 residues. Germline loops: CDR1 MGHRA, CDR2 YSYEKL.

The CDR3 DNA sequence: TGTGCCAGCACCCAGGGGGCATTCGGTGGAAACACCATATATTTT. Translation: CASTQGAFGGNTIYF. The chain employs TRBV6-1 and TRBJ1-3, with 8 bases lining up with TRBD1. The junction had 8 bases not matched to a gene; V was cut back by 7 bases and J by 3 bases. The CDR3 is 15 residues long. Per the germline V gene, CDR1 is MNHNS and CDR2 is SASEGT.

This clone came up many times. The chain couples TRBV15 to TRBJ1-2; D call uncertain. The germline V gene has CDR1 LNHNV and CDR2 YYDKDF (reference sequence). The CDR3 runs to 15 residues. V shed 0 bases and J shed 8 bases, with 16 bases lying between them. Here the CDR3 DNA reads TGTGCCACCAGCAGAGATCTCAGTAGGGCGACAGGCTACACCTTC. Translated, it gives CATSRDLSRATGYTF.

This clone was counted only a few times. The chain uses TRBV6-5 and TRBJ1-1; D is possibly TRBD1 (5 bases). This CDR3 contains 13 residues. Germline V gene lookup returns CDR1 MNHEY and CDR2 SVGAGI. Trimming left V 3 bases short and J 4 bases short, with 9 bases between. This CDR3 reads CASSYEGITEAFF. CDR3 bases: TGTGCCAGCAGTTATGAGGGGATCACTGAAGCTTTCTTT.

This clone was counted ten times or more. This sequence joins TRBV6-4 and TRBJ2-3; 13 positions match TRBD2. The CDR3 totals 14 residues. The ends lost 3 bases at V and 6 bases at J; junction bases unmatched: 0. Looked up from germline, CDR1 is MRHNA and CDR2 is SNTAGT. CDR3 sequence (DNA): TGTGCCAGCAGTGAACTAGCGGGAGGGGATACGCAGTATTTT. Translated, it gives CASSELAGGDTQYF.

This clone has ten or more counts. The rearrangement joins TRBV7-8 to TRBJ2-5; D unresolved. CDR1 is SGHVS, CDR2 FQNEAQ, per germline. Between the trimmed V and J ends, which lost 7 bases and 5 bases, there was a span of 11 bases. The CDR3 extends over 12 amino acids. The CDR3 spells CASTPSEETQYF. The CDR3 bases are TGTGCCAGCACCCCCTCCGAGGAGACCCAGTACTTC.

This clone appeared many times. V is TRBV12-3 or TRBV12-4 and J is TRBJ2-3; D possibly corresponds to TRBD2 (6 bases). The CDR3 totals 15 residues. Deletions cut 6 bases from V and 2 bases from J, with 15 bases between. CDR3 amino acids: CASRQGGSYTDTQYF. CDR3 nucleotides: TGTGCCAGCAGGCAGGGAGGTTCTTACACAGATACGCAGTATTTT.

Worth noting for this clone: A much bigger clone sits one base away, suggesting this may be a read error. The chain employs TRBV9 and TRBJ1-1; maybe TRBD1 (5 bases). Germline V gene sequence: CDR1 SGDLS, CDR2 YYNGEE. The CDR3 has 11 residues. Trimming shortened V by 6 bases and J by 10 bases, and 13 bases separated the two germline ends. CDR3 amino acids: CASIGQRGAFF. CDR3 in DNA: TGTGCCAGCATCGGACAACGCGGAGCTTTCTTT.

This clone was seen a few times. The chain couples TRBV28 to TRBJ2-3; TRBD2 aligns across 12 bases. The germline V gene has CDR1 MDHEN and CDR2 SYDVKM. The CDR3 runs to 17 residues. V lost 5 bases, J lost 2 bases, and 8 bases stayed unmatched. CDR3 amino acids: CASSPARTSGTTDTQYF. CDR3 in DNA: TGTGCCAGCAGTCCGGCACGGACTAGCGGGACCACAGATACGCAGTATTTT.

The V call is TRBV5-1, the J call TRBJ1-1; 7 positions agree with TRBD1. The CDR3 runs 16 residues. Germline V gives CDR1 SGHRS, CDR2 YFSETQ. Unmatched junction bases numbered 9, after V lost 0 bases and J lost 4 bases. CDR3 region: CASSLGSTGSGTEAFF. In DNA form, the CDR3 reads TGCGCCAGCAGCTTGGGGTCGACAGGGTCGGGCACTGAAGCTTTCTTT.

This clone was detected many times. It may be a read error: a sequence one base away is much more abundant. The chain uses TRBV24-1 and TRBJ1-5; unclear D gene. Germline lookup yields CDR1 KGHDR and CDR2 SFDVKD. This CDR3 has 13 amino acids. The DNA of the CDR3 is TGTGCCATCAGTGATAGTAGCAATCAGCCCCAGCATTTT. Residues: CAISDSSNQPQHF.

The chain carries TRBV3-1 and TRBJ2-7, with 7 positions matching TRBD1. V lost 2 bases and J lost 3; bases outside the gene matches: 10. The CDR3 spans 16 residues. Germline V gene data show CDR1 as LGHDT and CDR2 as YNNKEL (reference sequence). The CDR3 sequence: CASSQRPLGQSYEQYV. The CDR3 DNA reads as TGTGCCAGCAGCCAAAGACCACTGGGACAGAGCTACGAGCAGTACGTC.